One sample yielded the 32 T cell receptor beta chains listed below, sequenced in a study of T cell repertoires in cytomegalovirus infection. TCRdb passed the reads through MiXCR, listing each CDR3 protein once. The repertoire holds about 80,000 distinct CDR3 sequences, with 3.7% as singletons. The sample was PBMCs. The source is a human donor in good health (CMV status not recorded). Some clones in this sample may be carry-over from other donors' samples.

In its sample, this clonotype was seen many times. The V and J genes are TRBV27 and TRBJ1-5; no clear D. The germline V and J ends were trimmed by 8 bases and 2 bases, with 7 bases remaining between them. Germline V gene data show CDR1 as MNHEY and CDR2 as SMNVEV (reference sequence). There are 12 residues in the CDR3. CDR3 sequence: CASGNGNQPQHF. The CDR3 nucleotides are TGTGCCAGCGGAAACGGCAATCAGCCCCAGCATTTT.

This clonotype was counted at least ten times. Compared with germline, one end of the junction differs, possibly owing to a read error. The chain carries TRBV20-1 and TRBJ2-7, with 9 bases aligning to TRBD1. The CDR3 runs to 11 residues. Germline V lookup: CDR1 DFQATT, CDR2 SNEGSKA (reference sequence). CDR3 loop: CSAPGQGPPVF. In nucleotides, the CDR3 is TGCAGTGCGCCGGGACAGGGCCCTCCCGTCTTC.

This clonotype has a count of ten or more. The J gene is TRBJ1-5, the V gene TRBV19, with D possibly matching TRBD1 (5 bases). This CDR3 is built from 15 residues. Per germline, CDR1 LNHDA and CDR2 SQIVND (reference sequence). V was shortened by 3 bases and J by 2 bases, with 11 bases between the two germline ends. The CDR3 sequence: CASSIWGIGNQPQHF. The CDR3 nucleotides read TGTGCCAGTAGTATCTGGGGGATCGGCAATCAGCCCCAGCATTTT.

This clonotype was detected many times. V is TRBV28 and J is TRBJ1-1; 7 nucleotides match TRBD1. Trimming at V came to 3 bases and at J to 6 bases, leaving 7 bases not matched to a gene. This CDR3 has 14 residues. Germline-derived CDR1 and CDR2 are MDHEN and SYDVKM. CDR3 loop: CASSFRERGPEAFF. CDR3 coding DNA: TGTGCCAGCAGTTTTCGTGAAAGGGGGCCTGAAGCTTTCTTT. Based on the CDR3 plus reference TRBV28 and TRBJ1-1, the full variable domain is DVKVTQSSRYLVKRTGEKVFLECVQDMDHENMFWYRQDPGLGLRLIYFSYDVKMKEKGDIPEGYSVSREKKERFSLILESASTNQTSMYLCASSFRERGPEAFFGQGTRLTVV.

This clonotype has ten or more counts. The V and J genes are TRBV10-3 and TRBJ1-4, with 7 bases that match TRBD1. CDR3 size: 15 residues. With V trimmed by 2 bases and J by 5 bases, 5 bases remained unmatched. The germline V gene has CDR1 ENHRY and CDR2 SYGVKD. CDR3: CAISERGDSNEKLFF. As DNA, the CDR3 is TGTGCCATCAGTGAGAGGGGGGACAGCAATGAAAAACTGTTTTTT.

This clonotype was recorded at least ten times. The chain has TRBV28 and TRBJ2-3, with a weak D call TRBD2 (5 bases). Trimming shortened V by 8 bases and J by 2 bases, and 11 bases separated the two germline ends. This CDR3 spans 13 amino acids. The germline CDR1 and CDR2 sequences are MDHEN and SYDVKM. CDR3: CASREGNTDTQYF. Written as DNA, the CDR3 is TGTGCCAGCCGAGAGGGTAACACAGATACGCAGTATTTT.

This clonotype was counted at least ten times. The rearrangement uses TRBV11-2 and TRBJ2-7; possibly TRBD2 for D (5 bases). The CDR3 has 14 residues. V gave up 4 bases and J gave up 5 bases, with 15 bases separating them. Germline-derived CDR1 and CDR2 are SGHAT and FQNNGV. As DNA, the CDR3 is TGTGCCAGCAGCTCCCCGGGGAATATGCACGAGCAGTACTTC. This sequence encodes CASSSPGNMHEQYF.

This clonotype has ten or more counts. This rearrangement joins TRBV6-1 to TRBJ1-6; 7 bases map to TRBD1. With V trimmed by 6 bases and J by 8 bases, 4 bases remained unmatched. Germline CDR1 and CDR2: MNHNS and SASEGT. This CDR3 is built from 13 residues. The CDR3 spells CASRTGNDSPLHF. DNA for the CDR3: TGTGCCAGCAGGACAGGGAATGATTCACCCCTCCACTTT.

This clonotype was observed many times. The J gene is TRBJ2-1, the V gene TRBV5-1; unclear D gene. The V gene lost 6 bases and the J gene lost 6 bases, with 10 bases spanning the gap. Germline V gene sequence: CDR1 SGHRS, CDR2 YFSETQ. The CDR3 length is 12 residues. In nucleotides, the CDR3 is TGCGCCAGCAACACGGGCGCCAATGAGCAGTTCTTC. Translated: CASNTGANEQFF. Together with reference TRBV5-1 and TRBJ2-1, the CDR3 gives the full variable domain: KAGVTQTPRYLIKTRGQQVTLSCSPISGHRSVSWYQQTPGQGLQFLFEYFSETQRNKGNFPGRFSGRQFSNSRSEMNVSTLELGDSALYLCASNTGANEQFFGPGTRLTVL.

This clonotype has ten or more counts. The chain uses TRBV28 and TRBJ2-7, with TRBD2 matching over 7 bases. CDR1 MDHEN and CDR2 SYDVKM come from the germline V gene. The J segment lost 2 bases and the V segment lost 6 bases, leaving 10 bases of the junction unmatched. The CDR3 is made up of 15 amino acids. CDR3 residues: CASRGTTRPPYEQYF. Written as DNA, the CDR3 is TGTGCCAGCAGGGGGACTACCCGCCCCCCCTACGAGCAGTACTTC.

In this sample, this clonotype turned up many times. The CDR3 sequence is CASSLESYTEAFF. Here the CDR3 DNA reads TGCGCCAGCAGCTTGGAAAGCTACACTGAAGCTTTCTTT. This chain uses TRBV5-1 with TRBJ1-1; D unclear. This CDR3 region has 13 residues. Germline assignment: CDR1 SGHRS and CDR2 YFSETQ. Trimming cost V 0 bases and J 3 bases, with 6 bases left between them.

At least ten counts were recorded for this clonotype. This chain connects TRBV24-1 to TRBJ1-5, with D unclear. The CDR3 consists of 17 residues. V lost 4 bases to trimming and J lost 1 base, with 16 bases between them. The germline gives CDR1 KGHDR, CDR2 SFDVKD. CDR3 nucleotides: TGTGCCACCAGTGACCCCGGTACGGGAGGGAGCAATCAGCCCCAGCATTTT. The encoded protein is CATSDPGTGGSNQPQHF.

This clonotype was recorded at least ten times. V usage is TRBV6-1 and J usage is TRBJ1-2, with a weak D call TRBD1 (6 bases). The length of the CDR3 is 15 residues. The V gene lost 5 bases and the J gene lost 4 bases, with 17 bases spanning the gap. Germline CDR1 and CDR2: MNHNS and SASEGT. The CDR3 region is CASSSQGGTAYGYTF. DNA of the CDR3: TGTGCCAGCAGTTCCCAAGGGGGTACTGCCTATGGCTACACCTTC.

This clonotype came up many times. The rearrangement links TRBV7-4 to TRBJ2-5; the D is unclear. V lost 3 bases and J lost 0, with 8 bases in between. The germline V gene encodes CDR1 SGHVT and CDR2 SQSDAQ. This CDR3 spans 14 amino acids. CDR3 residues: CASSFIGYQETQYF. The DNA of the CDR3 is TGTGCCAGCAGCTTTATAGGATACCAAGAGACCCAGTACTTC.

This clonotype was found many times. This chain links TRBV28 with TRBJ1-3; TRBD1 agrees at 7 bases. Germline V gene lookup returns CDR1 MDHEN and CDR2 SYDVKM. CDR3 length: 13 residues. V dropped 5 bases and J dropped 4; count of bases not matched to a gene: 2. The CDR3 spells CASSTGVGNTIYF. As DNA, the CDR3 is TGTGCCAGCAGTACAGGGGTAGGAAACACCATATATTTT.

This clonotype was counted many times. Since a much larger clone is just one base distant, this may be a read error. The rearrangement links TRBV5-6 to TRBJ1-1; D not resolved. Trimming took off 1 base at V and 3 bases at J, with 1 base between the two ends. The CDR3 covers 11 residues. Looked up from germline, CDR1 is SGHDT and CDR2 is YYEEEE. CDR3 loop: CASSLHTEAFF. The CDR3 DNA is TGTGCCAGCAGCTTGCACACTGAAGCTTTCTTT.

This clonotype was detected many times. V gene TRBV7-2 combines with J gene TRBJ1-1; D call uncertain. The CDR3 is 14 amino acids. Trimming cost V 5 bases and J 11 bases, with 21 bases left between them. Germline V gene data show CDR1 as SGHTA and CDR2 as FQGNSA. For the CDR3, the DNA is TGTGCCAGCAGCCCCAGTTGGAGGTCGCGATTCGCTTTCTTT. Protein sequence: CASSPSWRSRFAFF. Variable domain in full (rest from reference TRBV7-2 and TRBJ1-1): GAGVSQSPSNKVTEKGKDVELRCDPISGHTALYWYRQSLGQGLEFLIYFQGNSAPDKSGLPSDRFSAERTGGSVSTLTIQRTQQEDSAVYLCASSPSWRSRFAFFGQGTRLTVV.

This clonotype appeared many times. The rearrangement uses TRBV27 and TRBJ2-4; D perhaps matches TRBD1 (6 bases). Deletions cut 4 bases from V and 1 base from J, with 14 bases between. The CDR3 is 16 residues long. Germline CDR1 MNHEY, CDR2 SMNVEV (reference sequence). CDR3 sequence reads: CASSSRQAGAKNIQYF. CDR3 sequence (DNA): TGTGCCAGCAGTTCCCGACAGGCAGGGGCCAAAAACATTCAGTACTTC.

This clonotype was picked up many times. V usage is TRBV5-1 and J usage is TRBJ1-2, with D perhaps TRBD1 (5 bases). V was cut by 4 bases and J by 1 base, with 14 bases left in between. The CDR3 length is 15 residues. CDR1 and CDR2 from the germline V gene are SGHRS and YFSETQ. The CDR3 nucleotides read TGCGCCAGCAGCCACGACAGCGGTTTTAACTATGGCTACACCTTC. This sequence encodes CASSHDSGFNYGYTF.

This clonotype was recorded many times. This sequence joins TRBV7-9 and TRBJ2-5, with D perhaps TRBD2 (6 bases). The CDR3 contains 15 residues. Germline lookup yields CDR1 SEHNR and CDR2 FQNEAQ (reference sequence). V lost 2 bases and J lost 5, with 15 bases in between. The CDR3 here is CASSLQVGLAETQYF. DNA for the CDR3: TGTGCCAGCAGCTTACAAGTGGGGCTAGCGGAGACCCAGTACTTC.

This clonotype was seen many times. V is TRBV2 and J is TRBJ2-1; 9 positions match TRBD1. Germline CDR1 SNHLY, CDR2 FYNNEI. The V segment lost 4 bases and the J segment 6 bases; nucleotides outside the gene matches: 10. The CDR3 runs 16 residues. CDR3 amino acids: CASSVLPGQGPNEQFF. The CDR3 nucleotides read TGTGCCAGCAGTGTCCTCCCGGGACAGGGCCCCAATGAGCAGTTCTTC.

This clonotype was seen repeatedly, ten times or more. The chain joins TRBV7-2 to TRBJ2-3; D is ambiguous. CDR3 length: 14 amino acids. The germline gives CDR1 SGHTA, CDR2 FQGNSA. V was cut by 2 bases and J by 2 bases, with 8 bases left in between. In DNA, the CDR3 is TGTGCCAGCAGCTTATCGCGAGCCACAGATACGCAGTATTTT. Translating gives CASSLSRATDTQYF.

This clonotype was detected ten times or more. The chain carries TRBV12-3 or TRBV12-4 and TRBJ1-1; tentative D call: TRBD1 (5 bases). CDR3 length: 16 residues. Trimming took 7 bases from V and 1 from J, leaving 19 bases between them. CDR3: CASTSLQQGWNTEAFF. The DNA for the CDR3 is TGTGCCAGCACCTCCCTTCAGCAGGGATGGAACACTGAAGCTTTCTTT.

In its sample, this clonotype was seen many times. This chain links TRBV6-8 with TRBJ1-1; no reliable D call. Germline V lookup: CDR1 MNHGY, CDR2 SAAAGT. This CDR3 has 13 residues. Trimming shortened V by 5 bases and J by 5 bases, and 12 bases separated the two germline ends. Here the CDR3 DNA reads TGTGCCAGCAGTCCATCTCTTCAGACTGAAGCTTTCTTT. Amino acid sequence: CASSPSLQTEAFF.

This clonotype was picked up many times. The chain links TRBV18 to TRBJ2-3; tentatively, D is TRBD1 (5 bases). The germline V and J ends were trimmed by 1 base and 6 bases, with 8 bases remaining between them. Germline V gene lookup returns CDR1 KGHSH and CDR2 LQKENI. The CDR3 is 13 amino acids. The CDR3 DNA reads TGTGCCAGCTCACCACTACAGGCCGATACGCAGTATTTT. Amino acid sequence: CASSPLQADTQYF. Complete variable domain (other parts from reference TRBV18 and TRBJ2-3): NAGVMQNPRHLVRRRGQEARLRCSPMKGHSHVYWYRQLPEEGLKFMVYLQKENIIDESGMPKERFSAEFPKEGPSILRIQQVVRGDSAAYFCASSPLQADTQYFGPGTRLTVL.

This clonotype was found many times. The chain uses TRBV19 and TRBJ2-7; the D gene is possibly TRBD1 (6 bases). Germline V CDR1 and CDR2: LNHDA, SQIVND (reference sequence). Deletions cut 3 bases from V and 2 bases from J, with 14 bases between. This CDR3 comprises 15 residues. The CDR3: CASSISGAPAYEQYF. The CDR3 region has the DNA TGTGCCAGTAGTATTTCAGGGGCCCCAGCCTACGAGCAGTACTTC.

This clonotype was seen at least ten times. J is TRBJ1-5 and V is TRBV30; TRBD1 might be the D (5 bases). V was pared by 3 bases and J by 1 base, with 7 bases between. The V gene's germline CDR1 is GTSNPN and CDR2 SVGIG (reference sequence). This CDR3 comprises 13 residues. The CDR3 DNA reads as TGTGCCTGGAGCCAGGGAAGCAATCAGCCCCAGCATTTT. This codes for CAWSQGSNQPQHF.

This clonotype was seen many times. The chain couples TRBV30 to TRBJ2-5; TRBD1 might be the D (6 bases). Trimming removed 3 bases at V and 4 bases at J, with 12 bases between. Per germline, CDR1 GTSNPN and CDR2 SVGIG (reference sequence). This CDR3 has 13 residues. The CDR3 here is CAWRTDRTETQYF. CDR3 DNA: TGTGCCTGGAGGACAGACAGGACAGAGACCCAGTACTTC.

This clonotype appeared many times. CDR3 sequence reads: CASSYSGTGGREKLFF. CDR3 bases: TGTGCCAGCAGTTATTCCGGGACAGGGGGCCGTGAAAAACTGTTTTTT. The genes are TRBV6-2 or TRBV6-3 and TRBJ1-4; 12 bases line up with TRBD1. J gave up 7 bases and V 3 bases, and 6 bases lay outside the gene matches. Germline loops: CDR1 MNHEY, CDR2 SVGEGT. The CDR3 has 16 amino acids.

This clonotype appeared many times. The V call is TRBV20-1, the J call TRBJ2-3; D not certain. V was cut by 7 bases and J by 2 bases, with 13 bases left in between. The CDR3 is 13 amino acids. The germline gives CDR1 DFQATT, CDR2 SNEGSKA (reference sequence). The CDR3 DNA sequence: TGCAGTGTTCGGCAAGCATTCACAGATACGCAGTATTTT. Its protein product is CSVRQAFTDTQYF.

This clonotype has ten or more counts. The rearrangement links TRBV7-2 to TRBJ2-1; D ambiguous. Germline loops: CDR1 SGHTA, CDR2 FQGNSA. This CDR3 is built from 13 residues. Trimming left V 1 base short and J 7 bases short, with 8 bases between. The CDR3 loop reads CASSLVLKNEQFF. The CDR3 DNA reads as TGTGCCAGCAGCTTAGTCCTAAAGAATGAGCAGTTCTTC.

This clonotype was observed many times. In DNA form, the CDR3 reads TGTGCCAGCAGTCCTAAGGAGCTGCCCTCCTACGAGCAGTACTTC. Translation gives CASSPKELPSYEQYF. The chain joins TRBV6-2 or TRBV6-3 to TRBJ2-7; D is unclear. The CDR3 length is 15 residues. Germline V CDR1 and CDR2: MNHEY, SVGEGT. V lost 5 bases to trimming and J lost 0 bases, with 14 bases between them.